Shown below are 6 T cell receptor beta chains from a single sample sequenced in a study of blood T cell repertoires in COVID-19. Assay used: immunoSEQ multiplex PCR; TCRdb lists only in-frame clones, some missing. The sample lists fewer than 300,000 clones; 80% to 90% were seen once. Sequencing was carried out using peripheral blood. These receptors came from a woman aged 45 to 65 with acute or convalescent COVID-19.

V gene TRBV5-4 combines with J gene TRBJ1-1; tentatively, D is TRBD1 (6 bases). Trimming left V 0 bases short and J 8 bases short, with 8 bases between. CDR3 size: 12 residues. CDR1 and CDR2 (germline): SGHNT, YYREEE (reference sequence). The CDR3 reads CASSLVDREAFF. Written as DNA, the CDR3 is TGTGCCAGCAGCTTGGTAGACAGGGAAGCTTTCTTT.

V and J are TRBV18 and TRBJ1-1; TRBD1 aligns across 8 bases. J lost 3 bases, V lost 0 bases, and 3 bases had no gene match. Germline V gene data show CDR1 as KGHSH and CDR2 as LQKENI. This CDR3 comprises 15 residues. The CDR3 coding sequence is TGTGCCAGCTCACCACCGCCAGGGGGCGACACTGAAGCTTTCTTT. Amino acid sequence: CASSPPPGGDTEAFF.

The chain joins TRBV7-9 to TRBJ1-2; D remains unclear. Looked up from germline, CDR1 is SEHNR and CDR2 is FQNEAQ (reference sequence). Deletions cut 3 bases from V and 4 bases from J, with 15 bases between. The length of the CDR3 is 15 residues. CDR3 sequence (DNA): TGTGCCAGCAGCTTCTACGAGGGAACCAGCTATGGCTACACCTTC. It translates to CASSFYEGTSYGYTF.

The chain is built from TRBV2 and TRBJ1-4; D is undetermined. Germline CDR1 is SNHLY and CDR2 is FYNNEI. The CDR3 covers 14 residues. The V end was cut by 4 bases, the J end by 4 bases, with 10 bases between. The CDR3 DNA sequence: TGTGCCAGCAGTGGGCAGAGGTTTAATGAAAAACTGTTTTTT. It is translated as CASSGQRFNEKLFF.

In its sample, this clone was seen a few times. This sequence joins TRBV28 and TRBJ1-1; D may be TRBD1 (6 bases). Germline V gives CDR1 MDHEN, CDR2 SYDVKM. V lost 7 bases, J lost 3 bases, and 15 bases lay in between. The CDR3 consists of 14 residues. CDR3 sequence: CASTLGGADTEAFF. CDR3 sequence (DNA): TGTGCCAGCACACTGGGGGGGGCGGACACTGAAGCTTTCTTT. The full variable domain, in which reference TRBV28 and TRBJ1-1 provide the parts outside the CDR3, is DVKVTQSSRYLVKRTGEKVFLECVQDMDHENMFWYRQDPGLGLRLIYFSYDVKMKEKGDIPEGYSVSREKKERFSLILESASTNQTSMYLCASTLGGADTEAFFGQGTRLTVV.

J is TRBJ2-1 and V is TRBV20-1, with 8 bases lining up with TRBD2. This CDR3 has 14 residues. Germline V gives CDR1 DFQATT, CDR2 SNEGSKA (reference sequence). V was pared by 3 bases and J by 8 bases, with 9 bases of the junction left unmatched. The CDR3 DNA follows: TGCAGTGCTAGTTGGGGGGCTAGCGGGTATGAGCAGTTCTTC. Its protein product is CSASWGASGYEQFF.